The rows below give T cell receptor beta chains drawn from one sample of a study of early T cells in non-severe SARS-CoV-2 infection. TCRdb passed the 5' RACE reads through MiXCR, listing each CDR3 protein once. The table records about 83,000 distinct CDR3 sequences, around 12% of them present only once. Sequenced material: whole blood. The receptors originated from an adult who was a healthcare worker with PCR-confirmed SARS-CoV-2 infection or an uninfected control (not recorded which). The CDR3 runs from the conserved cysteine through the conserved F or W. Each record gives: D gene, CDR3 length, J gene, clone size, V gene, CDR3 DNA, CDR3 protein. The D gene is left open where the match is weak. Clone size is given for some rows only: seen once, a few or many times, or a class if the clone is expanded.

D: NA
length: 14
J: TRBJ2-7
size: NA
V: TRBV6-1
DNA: TGTGCCAGCAGTGTGCCCGGGACAACCTACGAGCAGTACTTC
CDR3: CASSVPGTTYEQYF

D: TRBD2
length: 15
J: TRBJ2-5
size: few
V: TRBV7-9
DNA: TGTGCCAGCAGCTTCCCAATGGCGGGAGAGGAGACCCAGTACTTC
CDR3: CASSFPMAGEETQYF

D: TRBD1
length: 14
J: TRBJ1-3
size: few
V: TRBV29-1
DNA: TGCAGCGTAGCACAGGGGAGGTCTGGAAACACCATATATTTT
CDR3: CSVAQGRSGNTIYF

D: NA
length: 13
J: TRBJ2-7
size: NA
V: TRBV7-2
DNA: TGTGCCAGCAGCTTAGCGGGGCCCTACGAGCAGTACTTC
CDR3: CASSLAGPYEQYF

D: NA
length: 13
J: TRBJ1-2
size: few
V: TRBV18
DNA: TGTGCCAGCTCACCGGGGCCTAACTATGGCTACACCTTC
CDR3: CASSPGPNYGYTF

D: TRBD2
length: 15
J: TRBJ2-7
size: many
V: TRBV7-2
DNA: TGTGCCAGCAGCCGTACGACTAGCGGGAGGAACGAGCAGTACTTC
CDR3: CASSRTTSGRNEQYF

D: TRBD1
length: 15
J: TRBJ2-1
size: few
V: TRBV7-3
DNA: TGTGCCAGCAGCTTAAGTGGGACAGGTTACAATGAGCAGTTCTTC
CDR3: CASSLSGTGYNEQFF

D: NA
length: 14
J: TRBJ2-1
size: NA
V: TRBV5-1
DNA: TGCGCCAGCAGCTTGGCCTTCGCGGGAAATGAGCAGTTCTTC
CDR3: CASSLAFAGNEQFF

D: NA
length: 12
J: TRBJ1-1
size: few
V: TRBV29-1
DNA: TGCAGCGCAGGACAGCCGAACACTGAAGCTTTCTTT
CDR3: CSAGQPNTEAFF

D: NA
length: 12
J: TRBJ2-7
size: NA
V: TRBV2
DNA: TGTGCCAGCAGTCGGAACGGCTACGAGCAGTACTTC
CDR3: CASSRNGYEQYF

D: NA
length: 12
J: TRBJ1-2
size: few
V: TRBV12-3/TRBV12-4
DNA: TGTGCCAGCAACCGACCTGGCTATGGCTACACCTTC
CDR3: CASNRPGYGYTF

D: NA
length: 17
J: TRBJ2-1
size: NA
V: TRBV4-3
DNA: TGCGCCAGCAGCCAAGATTTGCGGGCACCCTCCTACAATGAGCAGTTCTTC
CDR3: CASSQDLRAPSYNEQFF

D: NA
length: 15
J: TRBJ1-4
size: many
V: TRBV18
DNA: TGTGCCAGCTCACGAGGCAGGCCTGGGAATGAAAAACTGTTTTTT
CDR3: CASSRGRPGNEKLFF

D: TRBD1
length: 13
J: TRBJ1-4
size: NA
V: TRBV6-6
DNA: TGTGCCGCGGCTGAGACAGGGGATGAAAAACTGTTTTTT
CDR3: CAAAETGDEKLFF

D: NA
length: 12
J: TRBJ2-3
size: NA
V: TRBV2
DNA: TGTGCCAGCGGCCGGAGTTGGGATACGCAGTATTTT
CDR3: CASGRSWDTQYF

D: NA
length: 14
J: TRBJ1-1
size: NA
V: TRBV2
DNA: TGTGCCAGCAGTGAAGATGGAGGGAACACTGAAGCTTTCTTT
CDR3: CASSEDGGNTEAFF

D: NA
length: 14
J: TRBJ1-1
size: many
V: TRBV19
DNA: TGTGCCAGTAGTCGGATAAGGGGGGACACTGAAGCTTTCTTT
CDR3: CASSRIRGDTEAFF

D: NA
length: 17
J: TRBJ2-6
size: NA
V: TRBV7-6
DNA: TGTGCCAGCAGACGAGAGTGGGGGGGCCCTGGGGCCAACGTCCTGACTTTC
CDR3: CASRREWGGPGANVLTF

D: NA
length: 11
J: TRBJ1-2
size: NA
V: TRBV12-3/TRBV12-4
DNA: TGTGCCAGCATGGGCTTCTATGGCTACACCTTC
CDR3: CASMGFYGYTF

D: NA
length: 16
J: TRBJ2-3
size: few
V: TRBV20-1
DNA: TGCAGTGCGACCCGCTTAAGGGGGGGGGAAACAGATACGCAGTATTTT
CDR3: CSATRLRGGETDTQYF

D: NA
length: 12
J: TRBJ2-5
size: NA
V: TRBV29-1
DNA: TGCAGCACTACTGGGGCCGGAGAGACCCAGTACTTC
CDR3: CSTTGAGETQYF

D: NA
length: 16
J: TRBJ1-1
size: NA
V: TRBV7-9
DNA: TGTGCCAGCAGCTCGACGTCGGGCCAGGGGAAGTCTGAAGCTTTCTTT
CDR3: CASSSTSGQGKSEAFF

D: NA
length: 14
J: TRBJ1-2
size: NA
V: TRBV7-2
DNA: TGTGCCAGCAGCTTACCCCGCGCAGGGCGCGGCTACACCTTC
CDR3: CASSLPRAGRGYTF

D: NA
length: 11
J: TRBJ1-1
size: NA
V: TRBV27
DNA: TGTGCCAGTTCTAGAGGACCTGAAGCTTTCTTT
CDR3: CASSRGPEAFF

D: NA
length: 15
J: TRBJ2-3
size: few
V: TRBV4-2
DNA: TGTGCCAGCAGCGAAACTAGAGGTATCACAGATACGCAGTATTTT
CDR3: CASSETRGITDTQYF

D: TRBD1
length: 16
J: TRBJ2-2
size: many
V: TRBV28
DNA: TGTGCCAGCAGTCCGAGTACAGGGGCGAACACCGGGGAGCTGTTTTTT
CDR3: CASSPSTGANTGELFF

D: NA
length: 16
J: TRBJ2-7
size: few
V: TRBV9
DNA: TGTGCCAGCAGCTCTCGGGGCGGACTAAGCTCCTACGAGCAGTACTTC
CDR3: CASSSRGGLSSYEQYF

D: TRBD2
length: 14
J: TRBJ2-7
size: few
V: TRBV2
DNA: TGTGCCAACAAGATAGCGGGGTATTACGACGAGCAGTACTTC
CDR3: CANKIAGYYDEQYF

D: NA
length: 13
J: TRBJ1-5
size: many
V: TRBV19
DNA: TGTGCCAGTAGTGGGCAGGTCCATCAGCCCCAGCATTTT
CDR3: CASSGQVHQPQHF

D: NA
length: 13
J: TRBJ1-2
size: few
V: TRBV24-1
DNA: TGTGCCACCAGTGATCTGGGATTCTTAGGCTACACCTTC
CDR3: CATSDLGFLGYTF

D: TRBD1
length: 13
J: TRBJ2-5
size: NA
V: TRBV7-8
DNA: TGTGCCAGCAGCTTAGGTGACAGGGGGACCCAGTACTTC
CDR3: CASSLGDRGTQYF

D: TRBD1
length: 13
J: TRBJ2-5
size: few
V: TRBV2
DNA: TGTGCCAGCGGTGGACAGGGGAAAGAGACCCAGTACTTC
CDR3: CASGGQGKETQYF

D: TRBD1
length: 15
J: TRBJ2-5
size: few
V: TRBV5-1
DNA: TGCGCCAGCAGCCAGAATCGACAGGGGGCTGAGACCCAGTACTTC
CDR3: CASSQNRQGAETQYF

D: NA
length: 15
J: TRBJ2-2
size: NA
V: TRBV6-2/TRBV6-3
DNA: TGTGCCAGCAGTTACCCCCAGAAGGACACCGGGGAGCTGTTTTTT
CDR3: CASSYPQKDTGELFF

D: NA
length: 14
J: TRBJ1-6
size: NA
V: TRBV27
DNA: TGTGCCAGCAGTTTATTGCCGGCAGGTTCACCCCTCCACTTT
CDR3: CASSLLPAGSPLHF

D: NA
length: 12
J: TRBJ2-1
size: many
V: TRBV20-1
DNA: TGCAGTGCCCCCGCGGACTCCAATGAGCAGTTCTTC
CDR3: CSAPADSNEQFF

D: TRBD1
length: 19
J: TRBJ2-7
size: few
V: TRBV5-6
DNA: TGTGCCAGCAGCTCGTACCGGGACAGGGGGCTCCCGTACTCCTACGAGCAGTACTTC
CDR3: CASSSYRDRGLPYSYEQYF

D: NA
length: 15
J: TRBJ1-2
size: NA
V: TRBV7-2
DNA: TGTGCCAGCAGCTCATTCTCCCGGATAGGCGGCGGCTACACCTTC
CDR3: CASSSFSRIGGGYTF

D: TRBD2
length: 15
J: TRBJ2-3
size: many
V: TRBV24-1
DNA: TGTGCCACCAGTGAAGGACTAGCGGGAGTTGATACGCAGTATTTT
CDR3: CATSEGLAGVDTQYF

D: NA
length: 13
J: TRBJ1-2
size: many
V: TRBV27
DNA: TGTGCCAGCAGTTGGAAAGGTCACTATGGCTACACCTTC
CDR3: CASSWKGHYGYTF

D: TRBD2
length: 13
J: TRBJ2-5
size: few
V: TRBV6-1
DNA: TGTGCCAGCAGTGGACTAGCGGGAGAGACCCAGTACTTC
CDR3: CASSGLAGETQYF

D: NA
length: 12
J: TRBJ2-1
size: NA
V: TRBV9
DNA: TGTGCCAGCAGCGTAGCGGACAATGAGCAGTTCTTC
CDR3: CASSVADNEQFF

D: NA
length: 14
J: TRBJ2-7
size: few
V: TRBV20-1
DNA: TGCAGTGCTAGAGATAGTAGGGCTCCCTACGAGCAGTACTTC
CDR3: CSARDSRAPYEQYF

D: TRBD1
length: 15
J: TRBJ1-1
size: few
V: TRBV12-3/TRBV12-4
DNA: TGTGCCAGCAGTTACAGGGGGGGTATGAACACTGAAGCTTTCTTT
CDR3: CASSYRGGMNTEAFF

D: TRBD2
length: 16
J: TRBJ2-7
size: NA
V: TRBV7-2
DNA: TGTGCCAGCAGCATAGCGAGCGGGGGGCTCTCCTACGAGCAGTACTTC
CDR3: CASSIASGGLSYEQYF

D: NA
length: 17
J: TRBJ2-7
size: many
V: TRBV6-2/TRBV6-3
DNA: TGTGCCAGCAGTCCCTCCGTGACTAAGACTTTGCGCTACGAGCAGTACTTC
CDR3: CASSPSVTKTLRYEQYF

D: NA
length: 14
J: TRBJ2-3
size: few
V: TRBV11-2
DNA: TGTGCCAGCAGCTTAGTTAGTGATACAGATACGCAGTATTTT
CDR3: CASSLVSDTDTQYF

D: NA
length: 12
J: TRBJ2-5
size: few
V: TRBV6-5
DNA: TGTGCCAGCAGTTCCCAGTCCGAGACCCAGTACTTC
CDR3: CASSSQSETQYF

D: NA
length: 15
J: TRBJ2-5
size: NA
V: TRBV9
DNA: TGTGCCAGCAGCGTATCGCCAGTTACAGGAGAGACCCAGTACTTC
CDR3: CASSVSPVTGETQYF